A single T cell receptor (beta chain) is shown here with its context. The TCRbeta library was prepared with unique molecular identifiers. TCRdb independently ran MiXCR on the PCR reads; one entry per CDR3 protein. The data show approximately 400,000 distinct CDR3 sequences, 11% seen once. This entry is derived from a study of T-cell reconstitution after alpha-beta-depleted transplantation in children. The source is a human donor who donated a stem cell graft to a child with acute myeloid leukemia. Sequences were derived from PBMCs from the stem cell graft donor, sampled from the stem cell graft.

Here the CDR3 reads CASSQDTSGSLDNEQFF. The DNA for the CDR3 is TGTGCCAGCAGCCAAGATACTAGCGGGAGTCTCGACAATGAGCAGTTCTTC. V is TRBV4-2 and J is TRBJ2-1, with TRBD2 matching 11 bases. With V trimmed by 0 bases and J by 5 bases, 6 bases remained unmatched. Germline lookup yields CDR1 LGHNA and CDR2 YNFKEQ. This CDR3 contains 17 residues.